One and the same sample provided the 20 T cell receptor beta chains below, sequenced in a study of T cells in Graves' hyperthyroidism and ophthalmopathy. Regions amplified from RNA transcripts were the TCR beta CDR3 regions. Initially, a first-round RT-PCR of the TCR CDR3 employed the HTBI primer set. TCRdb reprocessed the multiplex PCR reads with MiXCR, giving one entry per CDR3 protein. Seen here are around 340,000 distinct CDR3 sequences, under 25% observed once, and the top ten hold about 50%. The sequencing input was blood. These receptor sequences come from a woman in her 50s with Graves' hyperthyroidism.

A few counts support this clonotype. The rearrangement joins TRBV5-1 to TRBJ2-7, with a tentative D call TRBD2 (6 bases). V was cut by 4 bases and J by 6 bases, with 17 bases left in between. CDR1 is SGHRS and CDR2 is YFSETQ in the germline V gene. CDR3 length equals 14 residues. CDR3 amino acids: CASSPEGQRVEQYF. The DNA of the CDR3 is TGCGCCAGCAGCCCGGAGGGCCAACGGGTCGAGCAGTACTTC.

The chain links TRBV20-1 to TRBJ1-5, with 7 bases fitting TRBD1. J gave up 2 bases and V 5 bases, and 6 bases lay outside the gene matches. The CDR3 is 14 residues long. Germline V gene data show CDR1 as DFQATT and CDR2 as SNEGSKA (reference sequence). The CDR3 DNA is TGCAGTGCTGGACAGGATGGGGGCAATCAGCCCCAGCATTTT. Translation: CSAGQDGGNQPQHF.

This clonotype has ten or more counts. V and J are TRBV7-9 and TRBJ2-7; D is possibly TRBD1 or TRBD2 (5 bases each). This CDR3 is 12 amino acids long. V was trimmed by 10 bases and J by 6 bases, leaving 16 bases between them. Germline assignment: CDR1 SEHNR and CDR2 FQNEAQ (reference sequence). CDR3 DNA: TGTGCCACCGAAGGGGCAGGAGGCGAGCAGTACTTC. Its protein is CATEGAGGEQYF.

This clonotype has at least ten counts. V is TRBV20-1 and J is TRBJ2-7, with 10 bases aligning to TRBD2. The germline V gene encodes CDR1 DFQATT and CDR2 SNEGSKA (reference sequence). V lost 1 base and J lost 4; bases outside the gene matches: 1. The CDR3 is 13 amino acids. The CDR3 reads CSARGLAGYEQYF. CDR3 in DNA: TGCAGTGCTAGAGGACTAGCGGGTTACGAGCAGTACTTC.

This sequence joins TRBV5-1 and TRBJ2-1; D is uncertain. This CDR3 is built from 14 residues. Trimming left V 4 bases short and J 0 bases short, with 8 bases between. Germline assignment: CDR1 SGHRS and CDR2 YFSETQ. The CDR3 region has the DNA TGCGCCAGCAGCCCGACGCCCTCCTACAATGAGCAGTTCTTC. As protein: CASSPTPSYNEQFF.

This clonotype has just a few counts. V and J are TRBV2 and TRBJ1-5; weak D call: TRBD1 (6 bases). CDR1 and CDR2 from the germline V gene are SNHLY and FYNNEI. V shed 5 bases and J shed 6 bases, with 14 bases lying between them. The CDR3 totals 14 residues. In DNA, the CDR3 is TGTGCCAGCAGTAGCAGGGGACCTCTTCAGCCCCAGCATTTT. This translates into CASSSRGPLQPQHF.

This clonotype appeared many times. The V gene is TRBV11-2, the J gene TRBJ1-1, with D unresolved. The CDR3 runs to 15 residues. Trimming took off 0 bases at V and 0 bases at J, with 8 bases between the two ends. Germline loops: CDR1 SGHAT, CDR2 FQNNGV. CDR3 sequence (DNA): TGTGCCAGCAGCTTAGAGGGCAGCCTGAACACTGAAGCTTTCTTT. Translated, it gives CASSLEGSLNTEAFF.

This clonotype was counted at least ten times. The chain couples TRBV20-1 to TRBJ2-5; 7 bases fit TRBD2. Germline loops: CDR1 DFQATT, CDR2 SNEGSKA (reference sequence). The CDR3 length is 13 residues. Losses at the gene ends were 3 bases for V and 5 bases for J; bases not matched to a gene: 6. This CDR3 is CSASRVGGETQYF. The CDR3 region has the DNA TGCAGTGCTAGCCGGGTGGGAGGGGAGACCCAGTACTTC.

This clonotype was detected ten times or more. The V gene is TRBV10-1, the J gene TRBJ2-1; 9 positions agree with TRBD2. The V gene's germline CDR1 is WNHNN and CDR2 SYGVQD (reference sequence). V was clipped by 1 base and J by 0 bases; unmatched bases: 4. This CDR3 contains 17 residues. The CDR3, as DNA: TGCGCCAGCAGTGAGTTTAGCGGGGGTAGCTCCTACAATGAGCAGTTCTTC. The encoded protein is CASSEFSGGSSYNEQFF.

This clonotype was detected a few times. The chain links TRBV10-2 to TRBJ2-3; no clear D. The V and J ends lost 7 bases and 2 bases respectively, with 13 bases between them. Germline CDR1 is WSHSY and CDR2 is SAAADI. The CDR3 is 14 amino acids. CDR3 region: CASKLIYPTDTQYF. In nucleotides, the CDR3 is TGCGCCAGCAAGTTGATCTATCCCACAGATACGCAGTATTTT.

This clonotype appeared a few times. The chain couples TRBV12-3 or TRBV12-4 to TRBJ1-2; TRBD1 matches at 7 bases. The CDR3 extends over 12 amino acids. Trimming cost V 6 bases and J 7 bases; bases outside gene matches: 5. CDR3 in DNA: TGTGCCAGCAGAGGGGGCGAAAGTGGCTACACCTTC. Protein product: CASRGGESGYTF.

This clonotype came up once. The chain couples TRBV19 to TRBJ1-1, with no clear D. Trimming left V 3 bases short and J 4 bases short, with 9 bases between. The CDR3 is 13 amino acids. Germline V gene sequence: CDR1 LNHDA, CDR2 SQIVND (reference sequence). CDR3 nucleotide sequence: TGTGCCAGTAGTATTCAGGTATTCACTGAAGCTTTCTTT. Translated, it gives CASSIQVFTEAFF.

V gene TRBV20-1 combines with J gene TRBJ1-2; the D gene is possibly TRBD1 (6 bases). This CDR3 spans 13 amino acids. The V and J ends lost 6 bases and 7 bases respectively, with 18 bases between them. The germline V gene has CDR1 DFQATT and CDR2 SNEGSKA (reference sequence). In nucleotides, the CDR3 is TGCAGTGCAAAAAGGGCGGGGGCTAGTGGCTACACCTTC. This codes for CSAKRAGASGYTF.

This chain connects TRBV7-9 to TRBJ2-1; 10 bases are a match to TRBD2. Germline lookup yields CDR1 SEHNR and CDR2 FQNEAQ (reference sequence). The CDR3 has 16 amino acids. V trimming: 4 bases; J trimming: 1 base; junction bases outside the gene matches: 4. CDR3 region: CASSSAGGPSYNEQFF. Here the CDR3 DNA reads TGTGCCAGCAGCTCAGCGGGGGGGCCTTCCTACAATGAGCAGTTCTTC.

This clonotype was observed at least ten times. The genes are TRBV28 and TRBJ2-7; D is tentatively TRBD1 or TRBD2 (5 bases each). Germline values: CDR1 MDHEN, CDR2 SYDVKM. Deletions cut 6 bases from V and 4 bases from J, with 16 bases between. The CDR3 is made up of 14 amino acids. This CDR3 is CASSPMGVRYEQYF. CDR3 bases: TGTGCCAGCAGCCCGATGGGGGTGCGTTACGAGCAGTACTTC. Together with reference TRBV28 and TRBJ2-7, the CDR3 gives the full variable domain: DVKVTQSSRYLVKRTGEKVFLECVQDMDHENMFWYRQDPGLGLRLIYFSYDVKMKEKGDIPEGYSVSREKKERFSLILESASTNQTSMYLCASSPMGVRYEQYFGPGTRLTVT.

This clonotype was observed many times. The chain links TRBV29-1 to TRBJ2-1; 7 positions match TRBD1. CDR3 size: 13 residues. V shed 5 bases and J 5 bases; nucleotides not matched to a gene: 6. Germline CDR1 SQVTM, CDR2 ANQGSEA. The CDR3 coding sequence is TGCAGCGTTAGGGGACAGACCAACAATGAGCAGTTCTTC. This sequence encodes CSVRGQTNNEQFF.

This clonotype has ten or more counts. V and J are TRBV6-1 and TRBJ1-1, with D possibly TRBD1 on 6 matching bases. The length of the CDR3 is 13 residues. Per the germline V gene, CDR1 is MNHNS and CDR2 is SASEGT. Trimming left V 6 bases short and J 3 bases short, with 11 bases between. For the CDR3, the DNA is TGTGCCAGCAGATACAGGGACGACACTGAAGCTTTCTTT. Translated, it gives CASRYRDDTEAFF.

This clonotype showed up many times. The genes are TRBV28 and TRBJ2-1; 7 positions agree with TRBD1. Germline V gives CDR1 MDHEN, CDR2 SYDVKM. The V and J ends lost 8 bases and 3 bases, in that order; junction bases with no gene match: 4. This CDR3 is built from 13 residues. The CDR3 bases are TGTGCCAGCCGGGACAGCAGCTACAATGAGCAGTTCTTC. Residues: CASRDSSYNEQFF.

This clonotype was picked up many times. CDR3 sequence (DNA): TGCAGTGCTAGTAGACAGAATACCGCCACAGATACGCAGTATTTT. Protein product: CSASRQNTATDTQYF. This chain joins TRBV20-1 and TRBJ2-3; D might be TRBD1 (5 bases). V lost 3 bases, J lost 2 bases, and 15 bases lay in between. Per germline, CDR1 DFQATT and CDR2 SNEGSKA (reference sequence). This CDR3 region has 15 residues.

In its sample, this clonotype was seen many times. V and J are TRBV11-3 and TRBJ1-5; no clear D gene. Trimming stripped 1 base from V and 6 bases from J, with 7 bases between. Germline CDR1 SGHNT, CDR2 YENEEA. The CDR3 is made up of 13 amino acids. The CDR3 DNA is TGTGCCAGCAGCTTAGGAGAGAGTCAGCCCCAGCATTTT. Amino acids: CASSLGESQPQHF.